The present T cell receptor beta chain was sequenced within a study of cytomegalovirus exposure and HLA in healthy donors. Looking at the study overall: Roughly 180 million T cells yielded 120 million or so unique TCR beta sequences, as an earlier analysis found. Early on, a data release was issued that held 65 million to 100 million unique TCRs from HLA-typed donors. Overall study findings and caveats: Sequencing had likely introduced a cluster of highly shared sequence variants as an artifact. One variant, a missense change in DCLRE1C, was linked in a later analysis to TCR beta V- and J-gene trimming.

In its sample, this clone was seen many times. Antigen specificity is unknown. It was with 60 Vbeta and 13 Jbeta primers that the PCR ran. Clones were read by immunoSEQ multiplex PCR, and TCRdb kept only the in-frame ones, dropping some. The sample lists approximately 170,000 clones, 75% to 85% occurring once. The sequence was obtained from a woman aged 45 to 65 in good health and CMV-seronegative. Sample: PBMCs.

CDR3 DNA sequence: TGTGCCACCAGCAGAACCGGGACAGGGAACAACGAGCAGTACTTC. It codes for CATSRTGTGNNEQYF. This sequence joins TRBV15 and TRBJ2-7; 9 bases are a match to TRBD1. The germline V gene has CDR1 LNHNV and CDR2 YYDKDF (reference sequence). This CDR3 is 15 amino acids long. Germline trimming cut 2 bases from V and 5 bases from J; bases unmatched to any gene: 7.